The 26 T cell receptor beta chains in this list originate from one sample, sequenced in a study of human T cells and chemical hapten exposure. Documented time point: patch test 2, 6 weeks after DPC sensitization. As for treatment: therapeutic diphenylcyclopropenone sensitization with weekly scalp DPC. Via MiXCR, TCRdb re-called the RACE reads, giving one row per CDR3 protein. The table records 95,000 or so distinct CDR3 sequences, approximately 10% of them present only once. The sample in question was whole blood, obtained in connection with sensitization to the hapten diphenylcyclopropenone (DPC). These receptors were collected from a woman aged 40 to 50 with alopecia areata. Some clones in this sample may be carry-over from other donors' samples.

This chain links TRBV28 with TRBJ2-1; maybe TRBD2 (6 bases). The CDR3 sequence is 15 residues long. Per the germline V gene, CDR1 is MDHEN and CDR2 is SYDVKM. Deletions cut 4 bases from V and 0 bases from J, with 10 bases between. CDR3 in DNA: TGTGCCAGCAGTTCTCCTAGCGTCTCCTACAATGAGCAGTTCTTC. Translated, it gives CASSSPSVSYNEQFF.

This clonotype showed up just a few times. J is TRBJ1-6 and V is TRBV7-2; no definite D call. Between the trimmed V and J ends, which lost 5 bases and 7 bases, there was a span of 9 bases. This CDR3 has 13 amino acids. The germline gives CDR1 SGHTA, CDR2 FQGNSA. The CDR3 bases are TGTGCCAGCAGCCCCCGGACCAATTCACCCCTCCACTTT. This encodes CASSPRTNSPLHF.

The V call is TRBV19, the J call TRBJ2-2; 8 bases fit TRBD1. V dropped 7 bases and J dropped 6; count of bases not matched to a gene: 16. The CDR3 has 17 residues. CDR1 and CDR2 from the germline V gene are LNHDA and SQIVND (reference sequence). CDR3 amino acids: CASIPGQGRVRSGELFF. The CDR3 nucleotides read TGTGCCAGTATCCCCGGACAGGGAAGGGTTCGGTCCGGGGAGCTGTTTTTT.

This clonotype has a count of ten or more. The chain has TRBV4-3 and TRBJ1-4; the D is unclear. The germline V gene has CDR1 LGHNA and CDR2 YSLEER. The CDR3 is made up of 15 amino acids. Trimming removed 0 bases at V and 5 bases at J, with 10 bases between. The CDR3 loop is CASSQDRRRNEKLFF. Written as DNA, the CDR3 is TGCGCCAGCAGCCAAGATCGGCGGAGAAATGAAAAACTGTTTTTT.

Ten or more counts support this clonotype. V is TRBV10-3 and J is TRBJ1-1, with D possibly being TRBD1 (6 bases). Germline loops: CDR1 ENHRY, CDR2 SYGVKD. The CDR3 is 13 residues long. V lost 2 bases and J lost 8, with 12 bases in between. DNA for the CDR3: TGTGCCATCAGTGAGGGCCTTAGGGGGGAAGCTTTCTTT. Protein sequence: CAISEGLRGEAFF.

Of note for this clonotype: This could be a read error, since a much larger clone is one nucleotide away. The chain is built from TRBV10-3 and TRBJ2-1, with D tentatively TRBD1 (5 bases). CDR3 length: 12 residues. Germline lookup yields CDR1 ENHRY and CDR2 SYGVKD. CDR3: CAISEGVNEQSF. CDR3 coding DNA: TGTGCCATCAGTGAAGGGGTAAATGAGCAGTCCTTC.

This clonotype was seen many times. The CDR3 loop is CASSLDTGVGSPLHF. CDR3 sequence (DNA): TGTGCCAGCAGCTTAGATACGGGGGTGGGTTCACCCCTCCACTTT. The chain carries TRBV7-2 and TRBJ1-6; D might be TRBD1 (5 bases). Deletions cut 1 base from V and 9 bases from J, with 13 bases between. Germline CDR1 reads SGHTA; CDR2 reads FQGNSA. The CDR3 runs to 15 residues.

The chain is built from TRBV6-2 or TRBV6-3 and TRBJ2-3; 11 positions match TRBD2. The V gene end was trimmed by 6 bases and the J gene end by 14 bases; junction bases not matched to a gene: 16. Germline lookup yields CDR1 MNHEY and CDR2 SVGEGT. The CDR3 length is 15 residues. The CDR3: CASSFPTSGDYMWYF. DNA for the CDR3: TGTGCCAGCAGCTTTCCGACTAGCGGGGATTATATGTGGTATTTT.

The sample holds many counts of this clonotype. The chain couples TRBV6-4 to TRBJ2-2; a weak D match, TRBD1 (6 bases). Germline CDR1 and CDR2: MRHNA and SNTAGT. The V end was cut by 0 bases, the J end by 4 bases, with 9 bases between. The CDR3 sequence is 15 residues long. CDR3: CASSDSGAGTGELFF. The CDR3 nucleotides read TGTGCCAGCAGTGACTCGGGGGCGGGCACCGGGGAGCTGTTTTTT.

This clonotype came up many times. The gene calls are TRBV5-1 and TRBJ2-1; 10 nucleotides align to TRBD2. The CDR3 contains 15 residues. Germline V lookup: CDR1 SGHRS, CDR2 YFSETQ. The J segment lost 5 bases and the V segment lost 0 bases, leaving 2 bases of the junction unmatched. The CDR3 reads CASSLVAGGHNEQFF. The CDR3 DNA is TGCGCCAGCAGCTTGGTAGCGGGAGGCCACAATGAGCAGTTCTTC.

Concerning this clonotype: This may stem from a read error, because a much larger clone lies one nucleotide away. This rearrangement joins TRBV6-2 or TRBV6-3 to TRBJ2-2, with D perhaps matching TRBD2 (5 bases). CDR3 length equals 14 residues. Per germline, CDR1 MNHEY and CDR2 SVGEGT. CDR3 DNA: TGTGCCAGCAGTTCCGGAGCCCCCACCGGGGAGCTGGTTTTT. Translated, it gives CASSSGAPTGELVF.

Concerning this clonotype itself: Just one base apart from a much larger clone, this may be a read error. This chain joins TRBV6-4 and TRBJ1-4; D remains ambiguous. Per the germline V gene, CDR1 is MRHNA and CDR2 is SNTAGT. This CDR3 has 14 amino acids. V lost 7 bases to trimming and J lost 8 bases, with 17 bases between them. CDR3 in amino acids: CASTDSLLEEKLFF. In nucleotides, the CDR3 is TGTGCCAGCACCGACTCACTGTTAGAAGAAAAACTGTTTTTT.

In this sample, this clonotype turned up many times. The gene calls are TRBV19 and TRBJ2-1; 10 bases are a match to TRBD2. The V segment lost 3 bases and the J segment 2 bases; nucleotides outside the gene matches: 10. Per germline, CDR1 LNHDA and CDR2 SQIVND (reference sequence). This CDR3 is built from 18 residues. In nucleotides, the CDR3 is TGTGCCAGTAGTATCATTCCCAGCGGGAGGGCCGCCTACAATGAGCAGTTCTTC. Protein product: CASSIIPSGRAAYNEQFF.

The V gene is TRBV5-1, the J gene TRBJ2-1; D call uncertain. V was cut by 4 bases and J by 7 bases, with 6 bases left in between. This CDR3 region has 11 residues. Germline loops: CDR1 SGHRS, CDR2 YFSETQ. CDR3 DNA: TGCGCCAGCAGCCAGGATAATGAGCAGTTCTTC. It specifies CASSQDNEQFF.

Worth noting for this clonotype: Its ends do not fully match the called genes, so a read error is possible. The V and J genes are TRBV19 and TRBJ2-1, with 7 bases lining up with TRBD2. There are 15 residues in the CDR3. In germline, CDR1 is LNHDA, CDR2 SQIVND (reference sequence). The CDR3 nucleotides read TGTACCAGTAGTACCCAGACCGGGAGGAACAATGAGCAGTTCTTC. Translating it yields CTSSTQTGRNNEQFF. The entire variable domain, with the rest obtained from reference TRBV19 and TRBJ2-1, is as follows: DGGITQSPKYLFRKEGQNVTLSCEQNLNHDAMYWYRQDPGQGLRLIYYSQIVNDFQKGDIAEGYSVSREKKESFPLTVTSAQKNPTAFYLCTSSTQTGRNNEQFFGPGTRLTVL.

The chain combines TRBV9 with TRBJ1-2; D is uncertain. Germline CDR1 SGDLS, CDR2 YYNGEE. The length of the CDR3 is 15 residues. V lost 0 bases to trimming and J lost 4 bases, with 13 bases between them. Here the CDR3 DNA reads TGTGCCAGCAGCGTAGGATTCGAGGTGTCCTATGGCTACACCTTC. Protein: CASSVGFEVSYGYTF.

As to this clonotype: This could be a read error, since a much larger clone is one nucleotide away. The chain links TRBV12-3 or TRBV12-4 to TRBJ1-2; a weak D match, TRBD1 (5 bases). This CDR3 comprises 13 residues. Trimming took off 6 bases at V and 4 bases at J, with 12 bases between the two ends. In DNA form, the CDR3 reads TGTGCCAGCAGCCCGGACAAGGCCTATGGCTACACCTTC. Residues: CASSPDKAYGYTF.

This clonotype occurred many times. The chain is built from TRBV4-3 and TRBJ2-1; D possibly matches TRBD1 or TRBD2 (6 bases each). The ends were cut back, 0 bases at V and 9 bases at J, with 9 bases in the middle. The V gene's germline CDR1 is LGHNA and CDR2 YSLEER. This CDR3 has 13 residues. The CDR3 DNA sequence: TGCGCCAGCAGCCAAGATCCGGGGGCTGAGCAGTTCTTC. Its protein product is CASSQDPGAEQFF.

Only a few counts were recorded for this clonotype. The chain combines TRBV7-2 with TRBJ2-7; 7 nucleotides match TRBD1. There are 14 residues in the CDR3. V lost 1 base and J lost 9; bases outside the gene matches: 9. Germline loops: CDR1 SGHTA, CDR2 FQGNSA. The CDR3 loop is CASSLGGGPTGQYF. For the CDR3, the DNA is TGTGCCAGCAGCTTAGGAGGGGGCCCCACAGGGCAGTACTTC.

This clonotype was picked up many times. The CDR3 nucleotides read TGCAGCGTTGTCAGTGGAAACTATGGCTACACCTTC. Its translation: CSVVSGNYGYTF. V is TRBV29-1 and J is TRBJ1-2; D remains unclear. Trimming stripped 4 bases from V and 2 bases from J, with 8 bases between. This CDR3 spans 12 amino acids. Germline values: CDR1 SQVTM, CDR2 ANQGSEA. The whole variable domain, filled in from reference TRBV29-1 and TRBJ1-2, reads SAVISQKPSRDICQRGTSLTIQCQVDSQVTMMFWYRQQPGQSLTLIATANQGSEATYESGFVIDKFPISRPNLTFSTLTVSNMSPEDSSIYLCSVVSGNYGYTFGSGTRLTVV.

V gene TRBV20-1 combines with J gene TRBJ1-2; no clear D gene. The CDR3 runs to 10 residues. The germline CDR1 and CDR2 sequences are DFQATT and SNEGSKA (reference sequence). V was clipped by 3 bases and J by 9 bases, with 8 bases between them. The CDR3 region is CSARGASYTF. The CDR3 DNA reads TGCAGTGCTAGGGGCGCAAGCTACACCTTC.

As concerns this clonotype: In this CDR3 the conserved last residue, phenylalanine or tryptophan, is missing, so a read error is likely. V and J are TRBV6-2 or TRBV6-3 and TRBJ1-5; D gene ambiguous. The germline V and J ends were trimmed by 4 bases and 0 bases, with 10 bases remaining between them. Germline V lookup: CDR1 MNHEY, CDR2 SVGEGT. The length of the CDR3 is 15 residues. In DNA, the CDR3 is TGTGCCAGCAGTTCTAAGTTCTATAGCAATCAGCCCCAGCATCTT. This sequence encodes CASSSKFYSNQPQHL.

V is TRBV5-4 and J is TRBJ2-7; perhaps TRBD1 as D (7 bases). Trimming shortened V by 2 bases and J by 1 base, and 16 bases separated the two germline ends. The CDR3 consists of 16 residues. CDR1 and CDR2 (germline): SGHNT, YYREEE (reference sequence). CDR3 region: CASSFFQGGRSYEQYF. CDR3 bases: TGTGCCAGCAGCTTTTTCCAGGGGGGAAGGTCCTACGAGCAGTACTTC.

In its sample, this clonotype was seen once. The gene calls are TRBV20-1 and TRBJ1-2; perhaps TRBD1 as D (5 bases). Germline lookup yields CDR1 DFQATT and CDR2 SNEGSKA (reference sequence). The CDR3 spans 14 residues. V gave up 5 bases and J gave up 3 bases, with 16 bases separating them. CDR3 DNA: TGCAGTGCTCGCGGGGGTGTCAGCGACTATGGCTACACCTTC. The encoded protein is CSARGGVSDYGYTF.

In regard to this clonotype: A junction end diverges from the germline sequence, so it may reflect a read error. This chain uses TRBV11-2 with TRBJ2-3, with D unclear. The CDR3 is 16 amino acids. Germline CDR1 and CDR2: SGHAT and FQNNGV. The chain's CDR3 is CTSSLQGFPSTDTQYF. In DNA form, the CDR3 reads TGTACCAGCAGCTTACAAGGGTTCCCTAGCACAGATACGCAGTATTTT.

This clonotype appeared a few times. V usage is TRBV21-1 and J usage is TRBJ2-4. TRBV21-1 is a known pseudogene. The CDR3 runs 14 residues. In DNA, the CDR3 is TGTGCCAGCAGGGTCTTTTTAGCCAAAAACATTCAGTACTTC. It is translated as CASRVFLAKNIQYF.